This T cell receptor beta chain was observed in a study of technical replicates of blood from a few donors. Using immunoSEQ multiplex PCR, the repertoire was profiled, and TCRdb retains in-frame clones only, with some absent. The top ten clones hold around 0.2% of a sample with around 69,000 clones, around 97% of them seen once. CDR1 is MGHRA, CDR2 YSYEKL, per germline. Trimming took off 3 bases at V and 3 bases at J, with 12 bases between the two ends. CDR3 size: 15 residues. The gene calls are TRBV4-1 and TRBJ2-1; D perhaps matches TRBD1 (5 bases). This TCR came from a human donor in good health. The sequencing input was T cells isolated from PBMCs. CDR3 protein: CASSHEGVRYNEQFF. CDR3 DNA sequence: TGCGCCAGCAGCCACGAAGGGGTTCGCTACAATGAGCAGTTCTTC.